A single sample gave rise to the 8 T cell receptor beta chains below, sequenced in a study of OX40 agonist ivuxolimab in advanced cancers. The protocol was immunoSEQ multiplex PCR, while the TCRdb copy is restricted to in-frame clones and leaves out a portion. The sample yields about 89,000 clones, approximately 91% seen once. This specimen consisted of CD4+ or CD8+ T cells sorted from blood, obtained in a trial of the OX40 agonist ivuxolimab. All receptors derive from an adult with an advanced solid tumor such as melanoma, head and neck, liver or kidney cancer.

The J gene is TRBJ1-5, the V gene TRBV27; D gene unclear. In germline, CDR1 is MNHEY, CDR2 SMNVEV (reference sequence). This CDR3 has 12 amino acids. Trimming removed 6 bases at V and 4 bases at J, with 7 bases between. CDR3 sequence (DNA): TGTGCCAGCAGCACGGGGAATCAGCCCCAGCATTTT. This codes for CASSTGNQPQHF.

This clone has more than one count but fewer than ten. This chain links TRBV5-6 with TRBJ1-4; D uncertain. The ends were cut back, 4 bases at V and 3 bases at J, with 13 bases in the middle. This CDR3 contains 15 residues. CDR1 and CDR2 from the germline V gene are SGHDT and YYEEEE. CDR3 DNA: TGTGCCAGCAGCCAATGGTGGGGAGCTAATGAAAAACTGTTTTTT. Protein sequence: CASSQWWGANEKLFF.

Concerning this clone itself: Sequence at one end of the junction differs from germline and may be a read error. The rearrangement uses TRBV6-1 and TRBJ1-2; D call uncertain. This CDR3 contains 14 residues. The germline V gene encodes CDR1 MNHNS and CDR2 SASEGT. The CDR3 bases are TGCTCTTCCCCGACGTGGAGGCTTAACTATGGCTACACCTTC. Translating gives CSSPTWRLNYGYTF.

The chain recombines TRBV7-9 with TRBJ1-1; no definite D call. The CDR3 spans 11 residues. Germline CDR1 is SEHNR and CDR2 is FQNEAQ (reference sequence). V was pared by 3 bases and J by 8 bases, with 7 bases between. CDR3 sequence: CASSFTVEAFF. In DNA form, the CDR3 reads TGTGCCAGCAGCTTCACAGTAGAAGCTTTCTTT.

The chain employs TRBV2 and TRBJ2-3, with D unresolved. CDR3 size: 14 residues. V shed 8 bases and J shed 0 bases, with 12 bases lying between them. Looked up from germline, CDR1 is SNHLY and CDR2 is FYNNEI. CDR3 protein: CASGKWLSTDTQYF. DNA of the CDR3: TGTGCCAGCGGGAAGTGGCTTAGCACAGATACGCAGTATTTT.

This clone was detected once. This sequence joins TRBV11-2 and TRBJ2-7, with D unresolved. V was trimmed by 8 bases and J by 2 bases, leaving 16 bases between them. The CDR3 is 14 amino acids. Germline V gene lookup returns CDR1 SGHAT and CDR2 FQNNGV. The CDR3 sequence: CASLLSVRPYEQYF. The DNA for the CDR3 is TGTGCCAGCTTGTTATCGGTCCGACCCTACGAGCAGTACTTC. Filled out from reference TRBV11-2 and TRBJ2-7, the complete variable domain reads EAGVAQSPRYKIIEKRQSVAFWCNPISGHATLYWYQQILGQGPKLLIQFQNNGVVDDSQLPKDRFSAERLKGVDSTLKIQPAKLEDSAVYLCASLLSVRPYEQYFGPGTRLTVT.

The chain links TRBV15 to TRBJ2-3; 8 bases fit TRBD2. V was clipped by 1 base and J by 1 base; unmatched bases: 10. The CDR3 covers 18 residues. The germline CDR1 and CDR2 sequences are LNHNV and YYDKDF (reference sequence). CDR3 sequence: CATSRVGSGARRTDTQYF. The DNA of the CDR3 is TGTGCCACCAGCAGAGTGGGTAGCGGGGCAAGACGCACAGATACGCAGTATTTT.

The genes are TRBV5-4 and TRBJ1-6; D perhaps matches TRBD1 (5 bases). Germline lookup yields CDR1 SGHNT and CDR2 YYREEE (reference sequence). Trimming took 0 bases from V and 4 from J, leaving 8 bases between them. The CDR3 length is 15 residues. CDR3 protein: CASSLEGLYNSPLHF. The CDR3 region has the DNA TGTGCCAGCAGCTTGGAGGGGTTGTATAATTCACCCCTCCACTTT.